This T cell receptor beta chain comes out of a study of blood T cell repertoires in COVID-19. Overall study context: Italy, Spain and the United States were the sources of the convalescent and acute COVID-19 samples. The cDNA or gDNA used as material had been derived from T cells, B-cell-depleted T cells, or PBMCs.

Per the study methods: Reference gene primer amplification gave nucleated cell count estimates. TCRdb's copy holds only in-frame clones and misses some; the assay was immunoSEQ multiplex PCR. The V and J calls and the clone size are those of that table, but D and trimming were determined from the DNA. The table shows more than 250,000 clones, with around 83% occurring only once. The CDR3 length is 18 residues. J gave up 0 bases and V 7 bases, and 15 bases lay outside the gene matches. Germline V lookup: CDR1 SGHTA, CDR2 FQGNSA. Sequences were obtained from peripheral blood. The rearrangement links TRBV7-2 to TRBJ2-4; 7 positions match TRBD2. The TCR sequence derives from a woman aged 50 to 60 with acute or convalescent COVID-19. The CDR3 loop is CASTPWGSAGLAKNIQYF. The CDR3 coding sequence is TGTGCCAGCACCCCGTGGGGGTCAGCGGGGCTAGCCAAAAACATTCAGTACTTC. The full variable domain, rest sourced from reference TRBV7-2 and TRBJ2-4, is GAGVSQSPSNKVTEKGKDVELRCDPISGHTALYWYRQSLGQGLEFLIYFQGNSAPDKSGLPSDRFSAERTGGSVSTLTIQRTQQEDSAVYLCASTPWGSAGLAKNIQYFGAGTRLSVL.